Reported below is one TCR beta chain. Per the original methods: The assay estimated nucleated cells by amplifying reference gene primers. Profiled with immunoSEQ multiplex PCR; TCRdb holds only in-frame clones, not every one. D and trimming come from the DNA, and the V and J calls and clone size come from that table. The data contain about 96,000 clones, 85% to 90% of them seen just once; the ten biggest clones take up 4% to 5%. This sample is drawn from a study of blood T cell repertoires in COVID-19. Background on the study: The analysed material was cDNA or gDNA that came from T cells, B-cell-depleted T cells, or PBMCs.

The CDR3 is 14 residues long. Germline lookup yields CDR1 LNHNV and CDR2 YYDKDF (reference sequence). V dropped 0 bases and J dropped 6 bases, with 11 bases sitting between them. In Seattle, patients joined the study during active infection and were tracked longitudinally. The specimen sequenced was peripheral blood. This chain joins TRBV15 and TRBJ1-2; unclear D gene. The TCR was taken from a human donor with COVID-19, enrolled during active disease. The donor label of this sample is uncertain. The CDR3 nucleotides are TGTGCCACCAGCAGAGATCCCCTCAGGCATGGCTACACCTTC. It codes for CATSRDPLRHGYTF.